The 21 T cell receptor beta chains below all came from one sample that was sequenced in a study of T cell responses to AZD1222 COVID-19 vaccine. Profiled with immunoSEQ multiplex PCR; TCRdb holds only in-frame clones, not every one. The sample lists 150,000 to 200,000 clones, approximately 90% occurring once. Here the sequenced sample was peripheral blood, taken 28 days after the second dose of the MenACWY control vaccine. These receptors were collected from an adult who received the MenACWY meningococcal vaccine as a control.

This chain joins TRBV28 and TRBJ1-6, with 7 nucleotides matching TRBD1. This CDR3 has 14 residues. CDR1 and CDR2 (germline): MDHEN, SYDVKM. The trim removed 6 bases at V and 7 bases at J, leaving 6 bases unmatched. The CDR3 loop reads CASSQGQQNSPLHF. DNA for the CDR3: TGTGCCAGCAGCCAGGGACAGCAAAATTCACCCCTCCACTTT.

This chain joins TRBV9 and TRBJ2-2; a possible D gene is TRBD1 (5 bases). CDR1 is SGDLS, CDR2 YYNGEE, per germline. The CDR3 has 15 amino acids. V was pared by 0 bases and J by 4 bases, with 10 bases between. The CDR3 spells CASSVGGASTGELFF. The DNA for the CDR3 is TGTGCCAGCAGCGTAGGGGGCGCGTCCACCGGGGAGCTGTTTTTT.

The genes are TRBV5-1 and TRBJ1-1; perhaps TRBD1 as D (6 bases). V gave up 0 bases and J gave up 2 bases, with 8 bases separating them. The CDR3 runs to 14 residues. Germline CDR1 SGHRS, CDR2 YFSETQ. This CDR3 is CASSLGRGNTEAFF. The CDR3 DNA reads as TGCGCCAGCAGCTTGGGCAGGGGTAACACTGAAGCTTTCTTT.

This clone has a single count. The chain joins TRBV6-5 to TRBJ1-3, with D uncertain. CDR1 and CDR2 from the germline V gene are MNHEY and SVGAGI. CDR3 length: 15 residues. Trimming took 7 bases from V and 0 from J, leaving 13 bases between them. This CDR3 reads CASTLARASGNTIYF. The CDR3 DNA reads as TGTGCCAGCACCCTGGCGCGGGCCTCTGGAAACACCATATATTTT.

V is TRBV5-6 and J is TRBJ2-2; D call uncertain. The CDR3 consists of 14 residues. Trimming cost V 2 bases and J 1 base, with 6 bases left between them. Germline V gene lookup returns CDR1 SGHDT and CDR2 YYEEEE. CDR3 region: CASSFYRNTGELFF. CDR3 nucleotides: TGTGCCAGCAGCTTTTACAGGAACACCGGGGAGCTGTTTTTT.

The chain employs TRBV3-1 (or the pseudogene TRBV3-2) and TRBJ2-7, with TRBD1 identical over 7 bases. This CDR3 has 15 residues. The germline gives CDR1 LGHDT, CDR2 YNNKEL (reference sequence). V gave up 4 bases and J gave up 6 bases; unmatched junction bases: 12. The CDR3 loop reads CASSPTGAYLFEQYF. CDR3 coding DNA: TGTGCCAGCAGCCCTACAGGGGCGTATCTTTTCGAGCAGTACTTC.

This chain links TRBV2 with TRBJ1-6; D call uncertain. CDR3 length: 13 amino acids. Germline V lookup: CDR1 SNHLY, CDR2 FYNNEI. V dropped 6 bases and J dropped 11 bases, with 14 bases sitting between them. CDR3 sequence (DNA): TGTGCCAGCAGCCGACTAGTCAAGCCACCCCTCCACTTT. Amino acid sequence: CASSRLVKPPLHF.

J is TRBJ2-5 and V is TRBV6-5; 9 bases agree with TRBD1. V shed 6 bases and J 4 bases; nucleotides not matched to a gene: 3. Germline CDR1 is MNHEY and CDR2 is SVGAGI. This CDR3 spans 13 amino acids. The CDR3 spells CASRDRGTETQYF. DNA for the CDR3: TGTGCCAGCAGGGACAGGGGTACAGAGACCCAGTACTTC.

This chain connects TRBV6-1 to TRBJ2-7; 11 bases fit TRBD1. With 2 bases clipped from V and 6 bases from J, the junction kept 6 bases outside the gene matches. Germline CDR1 and CDR2: MNHNS and SASEGT. The CDR3 sequence is 15 residues long. The CDR3: CASSEYRTGGPEQYF. In DNA, the CDR3 is TGTGCCAGCAGTGAATATAGGACAGGGGGCCCCGAGCAGTACTTC.

The chain employs TRBV19 and TRBJ1-2; TRBD1 aligns across 10 bases. Unmatched junction bases numbered 13, after V lost 8 bases and J lost 4 bases. This CDR3 is built from 16 residues. Germline V CDR1 and CDR2: LNHDA, SQIVND (reference sequence). The CDR3 spells CASLQTGGQGVYGYTF. The CDR3 coding sequence is TGTGCCAGTCTTCAAACGGGTGGACAGGGGGTCTATGGCTACACCTTC.

This clone has a single count. The chain uses TRBV2 and TRBJ2-1; 10 bases fit TRBD2. CDR1 SNHLY and CDR2 FYNNEI come from the germline V gene. With V trimmed by 8 bases and J by 4 bases, 5 bases remained unmatched. The CDR3 contains 14 residues. The CDR3 sequence is CASGLAALYNEQFF. The CDR3 nucleotides read TGTGCCAGCGGACTAGCGGCTCTTTACAATGAGCAGTTCTTC.

The chain carries TRBV3-1 (or the pseudogene TRBV3-2) and TRBJ1-2, with unresolved D. Trimming pared 1 base from V and 2 bases from J, leaving 8 bases between. Germline CDR1 and CDR2: LGHDT and YNNKEL (reference sequence). The CDR3 loop spans 14 amino acids. As DNA, the CDR3 is TGTGCCAGCAGCCAAGGGGAAATCAACTATGGCTACACCTTC. It translates to CASSQGEINYGYTF.

The rearrangement uses TRBV7-8 and TRBJ1-2, with TRBD1 matching over 10 bases. The CDR3 extends over 16 amino acids. With 0 bases clipped from V and 7 bases from J, the junction kept 8 bases outside the gene matches. Germline V gene sequence: CDR1 SGHVS, CDR2 FQNEAQ. The CDR3 loop is CASSLAISGTGVGYTF. In nucleotides, the CDR3 is TGTGCCAGCAGCTTAGCCATTTCCGGGACAGGGGTTGGCTACACCTTC.

The rearrangement joins TRBV5-1 to TRBJ2-2; TRBD1 matches at 7 bases. The V and J ends lost 2 bases and 0 bases, in that order; junction bases with no gene match: 4. Germline values: CDR1 SGHRS, CDR2 YFSETQ. The CDR3 has 16 residues. As DNA, the CDR3 is TGCGCCAGCAGCTTTCGGGACAGCGCGAACACCGGGGAGCTGTTTTTT. The encoded protein is CASSFRDSANTGELFF.

The V gene is TRBV7-6, the J gene TRBJ1-4, with D hard to call. Trimming removed 6 bases from V and 7 bases from J, with 12 bases in between. Germline values: CDR1 SGHVS, CDR2 FNYEAQ. This CDR3 contains 13 residues. The CDR3 DNA is TGTGCCAGCAGTTCGAGAAGGGTTGAAAAACTGTTTTTT. This codes for CASSSRRVEKLFF.

This clone was counted between two and nine times. This chain joins TRBV19 and TRBJ2-7; D is ambiguous. The CDR3 sequence is 13 residues long. Deletions cut 1 base from V and 2 bases from J, with 6 bases between. Germline CDR1 and CDR2: LNHDA and SQIVND (reference sequence). The CDR3 sequence is CASSIAAPYEQYF. CDR3 DNA sequence: TGTGCCAGTAGTATAGCGGCACCCTACGAGCAGTACTTC.

This clone was counted only a few times. The DNA of the CDR3 is TGTGCCAGCAGCGCGAGGGCTGGCTATAATTCACCCCTCCACTTT. Its protein product is CASSARAGYNSPLHF. This chain links TRBV9 with TRBJ1-6, with D unclear. Trimming shortened V by 3 bases and J by 3 bases, and 10 bases separated the two germline ends. Germline CDR1 and CDR2: SGDLS and YYNGEE. There are 15 residues in the CDR3. Full variable domain (rest looked up from reference TRBV9 and TRBJ1-6): DSGVTQTPKHLITATGQRVTLRCSPRSGDLSVYWYQQSLDQGLQFLIQYYNGEERAKGNILERFSAQQFPDLHSELNLSSLELGDSALYFCASSARAGYNSPLHFGNGTRLTVT.

To note about this clone: The sample carries other DNA sequences with the same CDR3. This chain joins TRBV4-3 and TRBJ1-6; 8 nucleotides align to TRBD1. This CDR3 is built from 15 residues. V was clipped by 4 bases and J by 5 bases; unmatched bases: 4. Germline V gene data show CDR1 as LGHNA and CDR2 as YSLEER. CDR3 nucleotides: TGCGCCAGCAGCCTCGGACAGGGCCATAATTCACCCCTCCACTTT. Its translation is CASSLGQGHNSPLHF.

V usage is TRBV5-6 and J usage is TRBJ1-5, with TRBD1 identical over 9 bases. The trim removed 0 bases at V and 7 bases at J, leaving 5 bases unmatched. CDR3 length: 15 residues. Germline V CDR1 and CDR2: SGHDT, YYEEEE. The CDR3 DNA reads TGTGCCAGCAGCTTGGGACAGGGGGTTCGGCAGCCCCAGCATTTT. Encoded protein: CASSLGQGVRQPQHF.

V and J are TRBV18 and TRBJ1-5, with D possibly TRBD1 on 6 matching bases. Germline CDR1 is KGHSH and CDR2 is LQKENI. V was pared by 2 bases and J by 2 bases, with 16 bases between. CDR3 length: 17 residues. CDR3 amino acids: CASSPGSVAGGNQPQHF. In nucleotides, the CDR3 is TGTGCCAGCTCACCAGGGTCAGTGGCAGGGGGCAATCAGCCCCAGCATTTT.

This clone was found once. The J gene is TRBJ2-5, the V gene TRBV7-6; D tentatively reads TRBD1 or TRBD2 (6 bases each). The CDR3 totals 15 residues. CDR1 and CDR2 (germline): SGHVS, FNYEAQ. Trimming cost V 4 bases and J 0 bases, with 12 bases left between them. The CDR3 nucleotides read TGTGCCAGCAGCTCTAGGGGGGTAGACCAAGAGACCCAGTACTTC. It specifies CASSSRGVDQETQYF.